These 27 T cell receptor beta chains were all obtained from the same sample, sequenced in a study of cytomegalovirus exposure and HLA in healthy donors. A multiplex PCR was run with 60 Vbeta primers and 13 Jbeta primers. Assay used: immunoSEQ multiplex PCR; TCRdb lists only in-frame clones, some missing. The sample lists about 43,000 clones; 60% to 80% were seen once. Sequencing was done on a sample of PBMCs. These receptors originate from a man aged 25 to 40 in good health and CMV-seronegative.

The V and J genes are TRBV2 and TRBJ1-1; D is unclear. The germline V gene has CDR1 SNHLY and CDR2 FYNNEI. The length of the CDR3 is 11 residues. Deletions cut 7 bases from V and 0 bases from J, with 3 bases between. For the CDR3, the DNA is TGTGCCAGCATCATGAACACTGAAGCTTTCTTT. Translating gives CASIMNTEAFF. Filled out from reference TRBV2 and TRBJ1-1, the complete variable domain reads EPEVTQTPSHQVTQMGQEVILRCVPISNHLYFYWYRQILGQKVEFLVSFYNNEISEKSEIFDDQFSVERPDGSNFTLKIRSTKLEDSAMYFCASIMNTEAFFGQGTRLTVV.

The chain uses TRBV4-1 and TRBJ2-3, with D maybe TRBD2 (6 bases). Trimming pared 0 bases from V and 2 bases from J, leaving 15 bases between. Looked up from germline, CDR1 is MGHRA and CDR2 is YSYEKL. CDR3 length equals 17 residues. CDR3 residues: CASSQDFLAWPTDTQYF. In DNA, the CDR3 is TGCGCCAGCAGCCAAGATTTTCTAGCGTGGCCCACAGATACGCAGTATTTT.

The J gene is TRBJ2-7, the V gene TRBV10-3, with 7 nucleotides matching TRBD1. Germline trimming cut 6 bases from V and 3 bases from J; bases unmatched to any gene: 5. Germline V gene data show CDR1 as ENHRY and CDR2 as SYGVKD. This CDR3 spans 13 amino acids. CDR3 residues: CAISPGQSYEQYF. The CDR3 coding sequence is TGTGCCATCAGCCCGGGACAGAGCTACGAGCAGTACTTC.

The rearrangement uses TRBV7-9 and TRBJ2-2, with D possibly being TRBD1 (5 bases). Germline lookup yields CDR1 SEHNR and CDR2 FQNEAQ (reference sequence). V lost 1 base to trimming and J lost 3 bases, with 9 bases between them. The CDR3 runs 15 residues. The CDR3 sequence: CASSLGGADTGELFF. As DNA, the CDR3 is TGTGCCAGCAGCTTAGGGGGCGCGGACACCGGGGAGCTGTTTTTT. The variable domain in full, completed from reference TRBV7-9 and TRBJ2-2, reads DTGVSQNPRHKITKRGQNVTFRCDPISEHNRLYWYRQTLGQGPEFLTYFQNEAQLEKSRLLSDRFSAERPKGSFSTLEIQRTEQGDSAMYLCASSLGGADTGELFFGEGSRLTVL.

The chain joins TRBV14 to TRBJ2-3; D uncertain. The CDR3 sequence is 16 residues long. Germline V gene sequence: CDR1 SGHDN, CDR2 FVKESK. V lost 0 bases and J lost 0, with 10 bases in between. The CDR3 region has the DNA TGTGCCAGCAGCCAAGATTTGGCGGCTAGCACAGATACGCAGTATTTT. This translates into CASSQDLAASTDTQYF.

The chain has TRBV9 and TRBJ1-5, with a possible D match to TRBD1 (5 bases). V was pared by 2 bases and J by 4 bases, with 13 bases between. The CDR3 runs to 15 residues. Germline V gene lookup returns CDR1 SGDLS and CDR2 YYNGEE. The CDR3 is CASSVSGGWNQPQHF. CDR3 sequence (DNA): TGTGCCAGCAGCGTCAGTGGGGGGTGGAATCAGCCCCAGCATTTT.

The CDR3 reads CATAGQGAQGEQFF. CDR3 DNA sequence: TGCGCCACCGCCGGACAGGGGGCGCAGGGTGAGCAGTTCTTC. The chain joins TRBV5-1 to TRBJ2-1, with 11 bases fitting TRBD1. The CDR3 covers 14 residues. CDR1 SGHRS and CDR2 YFSETQ come from the germline V gene. V lost 9 bases, J lost 9 bases, and 11 bases stayed unmatched.

The chain is built from TRBV29-1 and TRBJ1-2; 9 nucleotides line up with TRBD1. The germline gives CDR1 SQVTM, CDR2 ANQGSEA. V gave up 5 bases and J gave up 4 bases; unmatched junction bases: 8. The CDR3 sequence is 14 residues long. CDR3 sequence (DNA): TGCAGCGTTCAGCAAGGGACAGGGATCTATGGCTACACCTTC. This encodes CSVQQGTGIYGYTF.

The gene calls are TRBV18 and TRBJ1-4; 11 positions agree with TRBD1. Germline V lookup: CDR1 KGHSH, CDR2 LQKENI. The CDR3 contains 15 residues. V lost 6 bases, J lost 7 bases, and 7 bases stayed unmatched. Here the CDR3 reads CASSDRGLYTEKLFF. The CDR3 DNA sequence: TGTGCCAGCTCGGACAGGGGGCTCTACACTGAAAAACTGTTTTTT.

The V gene is TRBV28, the J gene TRBJ1-4; 7 positions agree with TRBD1. CDR1 is MDHEN, CDR2 SYDVKM, per germline. CDR3 length equals 15 residues. The CDR3 nucleotides read TGTGCTAGCGGATATATCGGGACAGCTAATGAAAAACTGTTTTTT. It is translated as CASGYIGTANEKLFF.

The V call is TRBV5-1, the J call TRBJ1-2; the D gene is possibly TRBD1 (5 bases). Germline V gene sequence: CDR1 SGHRS, CDR2 YFSETQ. V lost 1 base and J 4 bases, leaving 23 bases between the germline ends. This CDR3 contains 18 residues. CDR3 in amino acids: CASSLSGQGAAASYGYTF. In DNA form, the CDR3 reads TGCGCCAGCAGCTTGAGTGGTCAGGGTGCCGCAGCCAGCTATGGCTACACCTTC. Together with reference TRBV5-1 and TRBJ1-2, the CDR3 gives the full variable domain: KAGVTQTPRYLIKTRGQQVTLSCSPISGHRSVSWYQQTPGQGLQFLFEYFSETQRNKGNFPGRFSGRQFSNSRSEMNVSTLELGDSALYLCASSLSGQGAAASYGYTFGSGTRLTVV.

The J gene is TRBJ2-5, the V gene TRBV11-1; 9 bases match TRBD1. The DNA matches TRBJ2-7 better at its end, which makes the J call doubtful. Germline lookup yields CDR1 SGHAT and CDR2 FQDESV (reference sequence). CDR3 length equals 14 residues. CDR3: CASSPQGAGYEQYF. The DNA for the CDR3 is TGTGCCAGCAGCCCACAGGGGGCAGGCTACGAGCAGTACTTC.

This clone was observed a single time. This chain links TRBV28 with TRBJ2-6; D is unresolved. The CDR3 consists of 16 residues. Germline CDR1 MDHEN, CDR2 SYDVKM. V dropped 4 bases and J dropped 0 bases, with 10 bases sitting between them. The CDR3 region is CASSSTAGSGANVLTF. In nucleotides, the CDR3 is TGTGCCAGCAGTTCCACAGCCGGCTCTGGGGCCAACGTCCTGACTTTC.

The rearrangement links TRBV6-6 to TRBJ2-7, with D possibly being TRBD1 (6 bases). This CDR3 contains 12 residues. From germline, CDR1 is MNHNY and CDR2 SVGAGI (reference sequence). V dropped 6 bases and J dropped 6 bases, with 12 bases sitting between them. CDR3 DNA sequence: TGTGCCAGCAGAGGACAGTCTTCCGAGCAGTACTTC. Translating gives CASRGQSSEQYF.

The rearrangement links TRBV5-1 to TRBJ1-5; 9 bases are shared with TRBD1. Germline V gene lookup returns CDR1 SGHRS and CDR2 YFSETQ. This CDR3 is 15 amino acids long. V was clipped by 5 bases and J by 7 bases; unmatched bases: 10. This chain's CDR3 is CASREGQGPDQPQHF. The CDR3 DNA reads TGCGCCAGCAGGGAAGGACAGGGGCCGGACCAGCCCCAGCATTTT.

The chain links TRBV19 to TRBJ1-2; D may be TRBD1 (6 bases). This CDR3 has 15 amino acids. The ends were cut back, 6 bases at V and 3 bases at J, with 17 bases in the middle. Per germline, CDR1 LNHDA and CDR2 SQIVND (reference sequence). The CDR3 DNA is TGTGCCAGTAGACCGTCGGACAGCCGCCACTATGGCTACACCTTC. Its translation: CASRPSDSRHYGYTF.

This chain joins TRBV6-1 and TRBJ1-1; D may be TRBD1 (6 bases). V was trimmed by 10 bases and J by 1 base, leaving 19 bases between them. The CDR3 runs 15 residues. Germline lookup yields CDR1 MNHNS and CDR2 SASEGT. CDR3 DNA: TGTGCCACAACACGCCGGGGGGCCCGGAACACTGAAGCTTTCTTT. Translating it yields CATTRRGARNTEAFF.

This clone was seen a single time. V gene TRBV7-2 combines with J gene TRBJ2-7; no reliable D call. The CDR3 totals 15 residues. V was shortened by 5 bases and J by 4 bases, with 18 bases between the two germline ends. Germline V CDR1 and CDR2: SGHTA, FQGNSA. As DNA, the CDR3 is TGTGCCAGCAGCATAGACGCCCTCGAGAGATACGAGCAGTACTTC. It yields the protein CASSIDALERYEQYF.

This rearrangement joins TRBV11-3 to TRBJ2-1, with TRBD1 matching 9 bases. In germline, CDR1 is SGHNT, CDR2 YENEEA. This CDR3 is 12 amino acids long. V shed 7 bases and J 7 bases; nucleotides not matched to a gene: 2. This CDR3 reads CASKGQGNEQFF. The DNA for the CDR3 is TGTGCCAGCAAAGGACAGGGGAATGAGCAGTTCTTC. The whole variable domain, filled in from reference TRBV11-3 and TRBJ2-1, reads EAGVVQSPRYKIIEKKQPVAFWCNPISGHNTLYWYLQNLGQGPELLIRYENEEAVDDSQLPKDRFSAERLKGVDSTLKIQPAELGDSAVYLCASKGQGNEQFFGPGTRLTVL.

The rearrangement uses TRBV6-5 and TRBJ2-7, with a possible D match to TRBD1 (5 bases). The ends were cut back, 8 bases at V and 3 bases at J, with 14 bases in the middle. The CDR3 loop spans 13 amino acids. Germline CDR1 reads MNHEY; CDR2 reads SVGAGI. The CDR3 DNA follows: TGTGCCAGCGGGTTCGGACACAGCTACGAGCAGTACTTC. The encoded protein is CASGFGHSYEQYF.

The count of this clone is one. The chain links TRBV6-5 to TRBJ2-7, with 13 nucleotides matching TRBD2. With 4 bases clipped from V and 7 bases from J, the junction kept 10 bases outside the gene matches. Germline assignment: CDR1 MNHEY and CDR2 SVGAGI. The CDR3 is 16 residues long. The CDR3: CASSSQQPGLAGEQYF. CDR3 nucleotide sequence: TGTGCCAGCAGTTCACAACAACCGGGACTAGCGGGAGAGCAGTACTTC.

Comment on this clone: Other DNA sequences in this specimen translate into the identical CDR3. This chain links TRBV20-1 with TRBJ2-3, with D hard to call. V shed 6 bases and J shed 2 bases, with 6 bases lying between them. Per the germline V gene, CDR1 is DFQATT and CDR2 is SNEGSKA (reference sequence). The CDR3 length is 11 residues. CDR3 DNA: TGCAGTGCGGGCCTCACAGATACGCAGTATTTT. Translated: CSAGLTDTQYF.

The chain recombines TRBV7-2 with TRBJ1-2; no firm D call. The length of the CDR3 is 13 residues. V was trimmed by 5 bases and J by 2 bases, leaving 9 bases between them. Germline assignment: CDR1 SGHTA and CDR2 FQGNSA. DNA of the CDR3: TGTGCCAGCAGCGCAGGAACAAACTATGGCTACACCTTC. This codes for CASSAGTNYGYTF. The variable domain in full, with the rest retrieved from reference TRBV7-2 and TRBJ1-2, is GAGVSQSPSNKVTEKGKDVELRCDPISGHTALYWYRQSLGQGLEFLIYFQGNSAPDKSGLPSDRFSAERTGGSVSTLTIQRTQQEDSAVYLCASSAGTNYGYTFGSGTRLTVV.

This rearrangement joins TRBV11-2 to TRBJ2-2, with 8 bases fitting TRBD2. The CDR3 consists of 16 residues. Germline loops: CDR1 SGHAT, CDR2 FQNNGV. The V segment lost 2 bases and the J segment 5 bases; nucleotides outside the gene matches: 7. CDR3 residues: CASSLTSGRTTGELFF. CDR3 coding DNA: TGTGCCAGCAGCTTAACTAGCGGAAGAACAACCGGGGAGCTGTTTTTT. The whole variable domain, filled in from reference TRBV11-2 and TRBJ2-2, reads EAGVAQSPRYKIIEKRQSVAFWCNPISGHATLYWYQQILGQGPKLLIQFQNNGVVDDSQLPKDRFSAERLKGVDSTLKIQPAKLEDSAVYLCASSLTSGRTTGELFFGEGSRLTVL.

This clone appeared once. The J gene is TRBJ1-6, the V gene TRBV7-9; 8 bases are shared with TRBD1. CDR3 size: 15 residues. V lost 5 bases to trimming and J lost 10 bases; unmatched junction nucleotides: 10. The germline CDR1 and CDR2 sequences are SEHNR and FQNEAQ (reference sequence). The CDR3: CASSVSGGPGSPLHF. CDR3 sequence (DNA): TGTGCCAGCAGCGTATCAGGGGGCCCCGGGTCACCCCTCCACTTT.

V is TRBV30 and J is TRBJ1-6; 9 bases fit TRBD1. The CDR3 runs 15 residues. V lost 2 bases and J lost 6; bases outside the gene matches: 5. The germline V gene encodes CDR1 GTSNPN and CDR2 SVGIG (reference sequence). CDR3 amino acids: CAWSLGQGPNSPLHF. In nucleotides, the CDR3 is TGTGCCTGGAGTTTGGGACAGGGACCTAATTCACCCCTCCACTTT.

About this clone: One end of the junction does not line up with germline, which may come from a read error. The V call is TRBV7-9, the J call TRBJ1-3; 8 nucleotides agree with TRBD1. The CDR3 contains 18 residues. CDR1 and CDR2 from the germline V gene are SEHNR and FQNEAQ (reference sequence). The CDR3 DNA is TGTTCCAGCAGCTCCCAATTGGTTGGGACAGGCACAGGAAACACCATATATTTT. Its protein is CSSSSQLVGTGTGNTIYF.